A single sample gave rise to the 32 T cell receptor beta chains below, sequenced in a study of blood T cell repertoires in COVID-19. The method was immunoSEQ multiplex PCR; TCRdb's version includes in-frame clones alone and lacks a portion of them. This table holds roughly 330,000 clones, about 87% found once. Source material: PBMCs or T cells enriched from blood (not recorded which). These TCRs come from a woman in her twenties or thirties who had recovered from COVID-19.

The chain is built from TRBV7-3 and TRBJ1-5; perhaps TRBD1 as D (5 bases). Germline values: CDR1 SGHTA, CDR2 FQGTGA. V was clipped by 3 bases and J by 0 bases, with 15 bases between them. The CDR3 totals 17 residues. CDR3 loop: CASSFVLGENSNQPQHF. The CDR3 DNA sequence: TGTGCCAGCAGCTTTGTCCTAGGGGAAAATAGCAATCAGCCCCAGCATTTT.

The chain joins TRBV3-1 (or the pseudogene TRBV3-2) to TRBJ2-5; 8 bases map to TRBD2. With V trimmed by 4 bases and J by 5 bases, 6 bases remained unmatched. Germline V gene sequence: CDR1 LGHDT, CDR2 YNNKEL (reference sequence). The CDR3 covers 14 residues. CDR3: CASSRGTRWETQYF. CDR3 nucleotides: TGTGCCAGCAGCCGAGGGACTAGATGGGAGACCCAGTACTTC.

The chain combines TRBV6-5 with TRBJ1-3; D not certain. The CDR3 loop spans 14 amino acids. From germline, CDR1 is MNHEY and CDR2 SVGAGI. V was trimmed by 7 bases and J by 0 bases, leaving 10 bases between them. The chain's CDR3 is CASKGLISGNTIYF. In DNA, the CDR3 is TGTGCCAGCAAAGGACTCATCTCTGGAAACACCATATATTTT.

This rearrangement joins TRBV19 to TRBJ1-5, with a weak D call TRBD1 (5 bases). The V and J ends lost 7 bases and 3 bases respectively, with 10 bases between them. Germline CDR1 LNHDA, CDR2 SQIVND (reference sequence). The CDR3 is made up of 13 amino acids. The CDR3: CASTSGYNQPQHF. The CDR3 DNA is TGTGCCAGTACTTCAGGGTACAATCAGCCCCAGCATTTT.

The chain links TRBV4-1 to TRBJ1-5, with D unclear. In germline, CDR1 is MGHRA, CDR2 YSYEKL. The germline V and J ends were trimmed by 1 base and 0 bases, with 13 bases remaining between them. The CDR3 runs to 17 residues. The CDR3 DNA follows: TGCGCCAGCAGCCAAGTACCCGCGCTTTATAGCAATCAGCCCCAGCATTTT. Its translation: CASSQVPALYSNQPQHF.

The chain carries TRBV6-2 or TRBV6-3 and TRBJ1-5, with 9 bases matching TRBD1. In germline, CDR1 is MNHEY, CDR2 SVGEGT. Trimming removed 2 bases from V and 6 bases from J; junction bases left unmatched: 14. The CDR3 sequence is 18 residues long. The CDR3 is CASSYGWTGAFRGQPQHF. CDR3 sequence (DNA): TGTGCCAGCAGTTACGGATGGACAGGGGCGTTTAGAGGTCAGCCCCAGCATTTT.

V usage is TRBV5-1 and J usage is TRBJ1-1; no clear D gene. From germline, CDR1 is SGHRS and CDR2 YFSETQ. The CDR3 sequence is 15 residues long. V gave up 0 bases and J gave up 3 bases, with 12 bases separating them. The CDR3 sequence: CASSLEPSRDTEAFF. CDR3 DNA sequence: TGCGCCAGCAGCTTGGAACCCTCTCGAGACACTGAAGCTTTCTTT.

The chain joins TRBV5-1 to TRBJ1-5; D remains unclear. CDR3 size: 12 residues. Germline V gene data show CDR1 as SGHRS and CDR2 as YFSETQ. Trimming removed 0 bases at V and 9 bases at J, with 7 bases between. The CDR3 coding sequence is TGCGCCAGCAGCTTGGGGTCCGGGCCCCAGCATTTT. This gives the protein CASSLGSGPQHF.

This clone has only one observation. The gene calls are TRBV19 and TRBJ1-4; D remains unclear. The CDR3 is made up of 13 amino acids. V dropped 3 bases and J dropped 5 bases, with 7 bases sitting between them. The germline V gene has CDR1 LNHDA and CDR2 SQIVND (reference sequence). CDR3 loop: CASSIETNEKLFF. The CDR3 bases are TGTGCCAGTAGTATTGAGACAAATGAAAAACTGTTTTTT.

The chain uses TRBV5-1 and TRBJ1-6; maybe TRBD1 (5 bases). The CDR3 has 15 residues. In germline, CDR1 is SGHRS, CDR2 YFSETQ. The V end lost 0 bases, the J end lost 9 bases, and 13 bases lay between the germline ends. The CDR3 here is CASSLGQGRSSPLHF. The CDR3 region has the DNA TGCGCCAGCAGCTTGGGTCAGGGCCGGAGTTCACCCCTCCACTTT.

The chain is built from TRBV10-3 and TRBJ1-2; D is ambiguous. Trimming cost V 2 bases and J 3 bases, with 22 bases left between them. Germline CDR1 is ENHRY and CDR2 is SYGVKD. This CDR3 is built from 18 residues. CDR3 residues: CAISEPWTAGGVDYGYTF. Written as DNA, the CDR3 is TGTGCCATCAGTGAGCCCTGGACGGCCGGCGGGGTTGACTATGGCTACACCTTC.

This chain uses TRBV29-1 with TRBJ2-7; 11 nucleotides align to TRBD1. CDR1 is SQVTM, CDR2 ANQGSEA, per germline. Trimming cost V 5 bases and J 7 bases; bases outside gene matches: 7. This CDR3 contains 13 residues. DNA for the CDR3: TGCAGCGTTCGTCCGGGACAGGGGGGGGAGCAGTACTTC. This sequence encodes CSVRPGQGGEQYF.

The gene calls are TRBV27 and TRBJ1-6, with 10 bases aligning to TRBD1. Germline V gene sequence: CDR1 MNHEY, CDR2 SMNVEV (reference sequence). CDR3 length: 19 residues. V shed 0 bases, J shed 0 bases, and the junction held 5 bases outside the gene matches. CDR3 in DNA: TGTGCCAGCAGTTTATCTCCGGGACAGGGGTACTCCTATAATTCACCCCTCCACTTT. Translation: CASSLSPGQGYSYNSPLHF.

V is TRBV30 and J is TRBJ1-2, with TRBD1 as a possible D gene (6 bases). The CDR3 extends over 13 amino acids. In germline, CDR1 is GTSNPN, CDR2 SVGIG (reference sequence). V lost 0 bases and J lost 3, with 8 bases in between. The CDR3 here is CAWSVRTDYGYTF. CDR3 bases: TGTGCCTGGAGTGTCCGGACAGACTATGGCTACACCTTC.

The gene calls are TRBV3-1 (or the pseudogene TRBV3-2) and TRBJ1-1; the D gene is possibly TRBD1 (5 bases). V lost 3 bases and J lost 4, with 12 bases in between. The germline V gene encodes CDR1 LGHDT and CDR2 YNNKEL (reference sequence). The CDR3 runs 14 residues. Written as DNA, the CDR3 is TGTGCCAGCAGCCAGCACCTGGGGGGCACTGAAGCTTTCTTT. It codes for CASSQHLGGTEAFF.

J is TRBJ2-7 and V is TRBV6-2 or TRBV6-3; 10 nucleotides align to TRBD1. CDR1 and CDR2 from the germline V gene are MNHEY and SVGEGT. Trimming removed 1 base from V and 3 bases from J; junction bases left unmatched: 3. This CDR3 is 15 amino acids long. The CDR3 nucleotides are TGTGCCAGCAGTTACTACGGGACAGGGGACTACGAGCAGTACTTC. It yields the protein CASSYYGTGDYEQYF.

V and J are TRBV30 and TRBJ2-2, with D unclear. Germline assignment: CDR1 GTSNPN and CDR2 SVGIG (reference sequence). V lost 4 bases and J 2 bases, leaving 14 bases between the germline ends. This CDR3 has 15 residues. CDR3 coding DNA: TGTGCCTGGAATATCCCCCGGGTTAACACCGGGGAGCTGTTTTTT. Residues: CAWNIPRVNTGELFF.

DNA of the CDR3: TGTGCCAGCAGCCGCGAGGCATCAGTCTCCTCTGGAAACACCATATATTTT. Its protein product is CASSREASVSSGNTIYF. The J gene is TRBJ1-3, the V gene TRBV7-2; D not certain. This CDR3 contains 17 residues. Trimming cost V 5 bases and J 0 bases, with 17 bases left between them. The V gene's germline CDR1 is SGHTA and CDR2 FQGNSA.

The CDR3 nucleotides read TGCAGCGGGGGGACAGGGGGAGACACTGAAGCTTTCTTT. Protein product: CSGGTGGDTEAFF. The chain links TRBV29-1 to TRBJ1-1; 11 bases line up with TRBD1. The V gene's germline CDR1 is SQVTM and CDR2 ANQGSEA. This CDR3 is 13 amino acids long. Losses at the gene ends were 7 bases for V and 3 bases for J; bases not matched to a gene: 4. Full variable domain (missing parts from reference TRBV29-1 and TRBJ1-1): SAVISQKPSRDICQRGTSLTIQCQVDSQVTMMFWYRQQPGQSLTLIATANQGSEATYESGFVIDKFPISRPNLTFSTLTVSNMSPEDSSIYLCSGGTGGDTEAFFGQGTRLTVV.

The CDR3, as DNA: TGTGCCACCAGTGACCCGAGACTAGCGGGGGACACAGATACGCAGTATTTT. This translates into CATSDPRLAGDTDTQYF. The V call is TRBV24-1, the J call TRBJ2-3, with 12 bases identical to TRBD2. V shed 4 bases, J shed 2 bases, and the junction held 6 bases outside the gene matches. Germline assignment: CDR1 KGHDR and CDR2 SFDVKD. The CDR3 runs to 17 residues.

The gene calls are TRBV3-1 (or the pseudogene TRBV3-2) and TRBJ2-7; weak D call: TRBD2 (6 bases). The V gene lost 6 bases and the J gene lost 4 bases, with 13 bases spanning the gap. The CDR3 consists of 13 residues. Germline V gene lookup returns CDR1 LGHDT and CDR2 YNNKEL (reference sequence). CDR3 region: CASRGGLHYEQYF. DNA for the CDR3: TGTGCCAGCAGGGGAGGCCTACATTACGAGCAGTACTTC.

The chain carries TRBV10-3 and TRBJ1-1, with TRBD1 matching 7 bases. CDR3 size: 14 residues. The germline V gene has CDR1 ENHRY and CDR2 SYGVKD. Trimming took 9 bases from V and 2 from J; bases not matched to a gene: 9. The CDR3 spells CAIRLGTVNTEAFF. The DNA of the CDR3 is TGTGCCATTCGCCTGGGGACAGTTAACACTGAAGCTTTCTTT.

The V gene is TRBV28, the J gene TRBJ1-2; perhaps TRBD1 as D (5 bases). CDR1 is MDHEN and CDR2 is SYDVKM in the germline V gene. V lost 5 bases and J lost 6, with 7 bases in between. The CDR3 runs 11 residues. For the CDR3, the DNA is TGTGCCAGCAGTGACAGAAATGGCTACACCTTC. Its translation: CASSDRNGYTF.

CDR3 in DNA: TGCGCCAGCAGCTTGGATGTAGCGGGGGTCCACACAGATACGCAGTATTTT. This encodes CASSLDVAGVHTDTQYF. This chain joins TRBV5-1 and TRBJ2-3, with 9 positions matching TRBD2. The CDR3 totals 17 residues. Germline CDR1 SGHRS, CDR2 YFSETQ. V shed 0 bases, J shed 2 bases, and the junction held 7 bases outside the gene matches.

This chain joins TRBV7-8 and TRBJ2-7; 7 bases match TRBD1. CDR1 SGHVS and CDR2 FQNEAQ come from the germline V gene. The CDR3 consists of 15 residues. V lost 6 bases, J lost 3 bases, and 11 bases stayed unmatched. The CDR3 loop reads CASRLLQGTDYEQYF. CDR3 DNA sequence: TGTGCCAGCAGGCTATTACAGGGGACAGACTACGAGCAGTACTTC.

CDR3 loop: CATSESGGAEETQYF. CDR3 bases: TGTGCCACCAGTGAGAGCGGGGGGGCCGAAGAGACCCAGTACTTC. This rearrangement joins TRBV24-1 to TRBJ2-5, with 10 nucleotides matching TRBD2. CDR3 length equals 15 residues. CDR1 and CDR2 (germline): KGHDR, SFDVKD. The junction had 4 bases not matched to a gene; V was cut back by 4 bases and J by 3 bases.

The gene calls are TRBV24-1 and TRBJ2-7; TRBD1 aligns across 8 bases. In germline, CDR1 is KGHDR, CDR2 SFDVKD. The CDR3 is 15 residues long. V lost 4 bases and J lost 5; bases outside the gene matches: 9. As DNA, the CDR3 is TGTGCCACCAGTGACCGGACAGGGAGTGGTGACGAGCAGTACTTC. Protein: CATSDRTGSGDEQYF.

This clone was counted between two and nine times. The rearrangement links TRBV10-2 to TRBJ1-4; weak D call: TRBD1 (5 bases). CDR1 and CDR2 from the germline V gene are WSHSY and SAAADI. The CDR3 is 14 amino acids. V lost 2 bases, J lost 6 bases, and 10 bases lay in between. This CDR3 is CASSEIGGDEKLFF. In nucleotides, the CDR3 is TGCGCCAGCAGTGAGATCGGAGGGGATGAAAAACTGTTTTTT.

This clone is a singleton in its sample. V is TRBV30 and J is TRBJ2-3; 7 nucleotides line up with TRBD2. The junction had 9 bases not matched to a gene; V was cut back by 2 bases and J by 13 bases. CDR1 is GTSNPN, CDR2 SVGIG, per germline (reference sequence). This CDR3 contains 12 residues. The CDR3 sequence is CAWSFGLVIKYF. The CDR3 DNA is TGTGCCTGGAGTTTTGGACTAGTTATCAAGTATTTT.

The rearrangement links TRBV6-5 to TRBJ2-3, with 8 bases matching TRBD2. V gave up 2 bases and J gave up 2 bases; unmatched junction bases: 6. The germline CDR1 and CDR2 sequences are MNHEY and SVGAGI. The CDR3 runs 16 residues. The CDR3 is CASSYSVAGSTDTQYF. The CDR3 DNA reads TGTGCCAGCAGTTACAGTGTAGCGGGGTCCACAGATACGCAGTATTTT.

The rearrangement joins TRBV5-1 to TRBJ2-7; 7 nucleotides match TRBD1. Germline V gives CDR1 SGHRS, CDR2 YFSETQ. V was clipped by 0 bases and J by 1 base; unmatched bases: 4. The CDR3 length is 15 residues. The CDR3 loop is CASSLVGTESYEQYF. The CDR3 coding sequence is TGCGCCAGCAGCTTGGTCGGGACAGAATCCTACGAGCAGTACTTC.

This chain's CDR3 is CASSHRERRTEAFF. The CDR3 bases are TGTGCCAGCAGCCACAGGGAAAGGCGGACTGAAGCTTTCTTT. The chain joins TRBV7-9 to TRBJ1-1, with TRBD1 as a possible D gene (6 bases). The CDR3 sequence is 14 residues long. Germline lookup yields CDR1 SEHNR and CDR2 FQNEAQ (reference sequence). V was shortened by 5 bases and J by 5 bases, with 15 bases between the two germline ends.